The 23 T cell receptor beta chains listed next were all sequenced from one sample in a study of OX40 agonist ivuxolimab in advanced cancers. Sequencing was performed with immunoSEQ multiplex PCR; in TCRdb, only in-frame clones are kept and a portion is missing. In the table there are roughly 48,000 clones, 80% to 90% of which are singletons. The input for sequencing was CD4+ or CD8+ T cells sorted from blood, taken in a trial of the OX40 agonist ivuxolimab. The receptors here all came from an adult with an advanced solid tumor such as melanoma, head and neck, liver or kidney cancer.

This chain uses TRBV19 with TRBJ1-2, with 9 bases aligning to TRBD1. Trimming at V came to 10 bases and at J to 0 bases, leaving 6 bases not matched to a gene. This CDR3 is 14 amino acids long. Germline V gives CDR1 LNHDA, CDR2 SQIVND (reference sequence). In DNA, the CDR3 is TGTGCCACCGGACAGGGGCCAGCTAACTATGGCTACACCTTC. Translation: CATGQGPANYGYTF.

This chain links TRBV4-2 with TRBJ2-1, with TRBD2 identical over 10 bases. V gave up 0 bases and J gave up 6 bases; unmatched junction bases: 14. This CDR3 comprises 19 residues. The germline V gene encodes CDR1 LGHNA and CDR2 YNFKEQ. CDR3 nucleotides: TGTGCCAGCAGCCAAGATGGAGGGACTAGCGTAGAGTGGGGCAATGAGCAGTTCTTC. Protein sequence: CASSQDGGTSVEWGNEQFF.

This clone was seen just once. This sequence joins TRBV2 and TRBJ2-1; D is perhaps TRBD2 (6 bases). The germline V gene has CDR1 SNHLY and CDR2 FYNNEI. V was clipped by 3 bases and J by 12 bases, with 12 bases between them. The CDR3 is 12 residues long. The chain's CDR3 is CASSDGGFGQFF. The CDR3 region has the DNA TGTGCCAGCAGTGACGGGGGATTTGGGCAGTTCTTC.

This clone is labeled as medium-sized (0.01 to 0.1%). V and J are TRBV28 and TRBJ2-6; TRBD1 aligns across 8 bases. This CDR3 comprises 16 residues. CDR1 is MDHEN and CDR2 is SYDVKM in the germline V gene. Unmatched junction bases numbered 8, after V lost 10 bases and J lost 0 bases. The CDR3 sequence: CATLGTGYSGANVLTF. CDR3 nucleotides: TGTGCCACCCTGGGGACAGGATACTCTGGGGCCAACGTCCTGACTTTC. Combining the CDR3 with reference TRBV28 and TRBJ2-6 gives the whole variable domain DVKVTQSSRYLVKRTGEKVFLECVQDMDHENMFWYRQDPGLGLRLIYFSYDVKMKEKGDIPEGYSVSREKKERFSLILESASTNQTSMYLCATLGTGYSGANVLTFGAGSRLTVL.

This clone was found a few times. This chain joins TRBV2 and TRBJ1-2; 8 positions match TRBD1. Unmatched junction bases numbered 8, after V lost 7 bases and J lost 7 bases. This CDR3 has 13 residues. Germline CDR1 and CDR2: SNHLY and FYNNEI. CDR3 protein: CASKGWGTGGYTF. The CDR3 DNA sequence: TGTGCCAGCAAGGGCTGGGGGACAGGTGGCTACACCTTC.

This chain uses TRBV7-8 with TRBJ1-2; 7 bases align to TRBD1. This CDR3 is 15 amino acids long. Unmatched junction bases numbered 10, after V lost 5 bases and J lost 4 bases. CDR1 is SGHVS and CDR2 is FQNEAQ in the germline V gene. The CDR3 DNA reads TGTGCCAGCAGCCGTCATACGGGACAGCCCTATGGCTACACCTTC. Protein product: CASSRHTGQPYGYTF.

The gene calls are TRBV18 and TRBJ1-2; tentative D call: TRBD1 (6 bases). Germline assignment: CDR1 KGHSH and CDR2 LQKENI. The V end was cut by 3 bases, the J end by 8 bases, with 13 bases between. CDR3 length: 13 residues. The CDR3 loop reads CASSPQDRGGYTF. CDR3 nucleotide sequence: TGTGCCAGCTCACCCCAGGACAGAGGCGGCTACACCTTC.

The chain employs TRBV2 and TRBJ2-2; tentatively, D is TRBD2 (6 bases). V lost 6 bases and J lost 2, with 16 bases in between. Germline-derived CDR1 and CDR2 are SNHLY and FYNNEI. The CDR3 sequence is 16 residues long. The CDR3 is CASSREGGVNTGELFF. The CDR3 coding sequence is TGTGCCAGCAGCCGAGAGGGAGGCGTTAACACCGGGGAGCTGTTTTTT.

The V and J genes are TRBV27 and TRBJ2-5; D uncertain. V was clipped by 3 bases and J by 9 bases, with 23 bases between them. The V gene's germline CDR1 is MNHEY and CDR2 SMNVEV (reference sequence). The CDR3 consists of 16 residues. The CDR3 region is CASSLPRSALKKAQYF. For the CDR3, the DNA is TGTGCCAGCAGTTTGCCCCGGTCGGCCCTAAAGAAGGCCCAGTACTTC.

The chain combines TRBV10-3 with TRBJ2-5; TRBD1 matches at 8 bases. Germline V gene data show CDR1 as ENHRY and CDR2 as SYGVKD. There are 15 residues in the CDR3. The J segment lost 5 bases and the V segment lost 2 bases, leaving 7 bases of the junction unmatched. This CDR3 reads CAISEGAGGAETQYF. In DNA form, the CDR3 reads TGTGCCATCAGTGAGGGGGCAGGGGGCGCCGAGACCCAGTACTTC.

J is TRBJ2-7 and V is TRBV20-1; D is ambiguous. The V gene's germline CDR1 is DFQATT and CDR2 SNEGSKA (reference sequence). The CDR3 extends over 10 amino acids. The V end lost 5 bases, the J end lost 1 base, and 3 bases lay between the germline ends. The CDR3 region has the DNA TGCAGTGCTTTATCCTACGAGCAGTACTTC. Its protein product is CSALSYEQYF.

The rearrangement uses TRBV5-4 and TRBJ2-1, with D unclear. CDR1 and CDR2 (germline): SGHNT, YYREEE (reference sequence). V lost 0 bases to trimming and J lost 5 bases, with 6 bases between them. The CDR3 is 13 residues long. CDR3 in DNA: TGTGCCAGCAGCTTGGATTCTAACAATGAGCAGTTCTTC. This encodes CASSLDSNNEQFF.

This chain links TRBV6-5 with TRBJ2-3, with TRBD2 identical over 7 bases. CDR1 is MNHEY and CDR2 is SVGAGI in the germline V gene. Trimming took 7 bases from V and 4 from J; bases not matched to a gene: 11. The CDR3 consists of 15 residues. In DNA form, the CDR3 reads TGTGCCAGCACTAAGCGGGGCGGGACGGCAGATACGCAGTATTTT. It translates to CASTKRGGTADTQYF.

This chain links TRBV6-1 with TRBJ1-2, with TRBD1 matching 10 bases. The CDR3 sequence is 14 residues long. Germline trimming cut 5 bases from V and 9 bases from J; bases unmatched to any gene: 9. Germline V CDR1 and CDR2: MNHNS, SASEGT. CDR3 DNA sequence: TGTGCCAGCAGTCCTGGGACAGGGGATCAAAGCTACACCTTC. Its translation: CASSPGTGDQSYTF.

The chain's CDR3 is CASRLADLRADTQYF. The CDR3, as DNA: TGCGCCAGCAGACTAGCGGACTTGAGGGCAGATACGCAGTATTTT. This chain connects TRBV5-1 to TRBJ2-3; TRBD2 matches at 8 bases. The germline V gene encodes CDR1 SGHRS and CDR2 YFSETQ. CDR3 length: 15 residues. V trimming: 5 bases; J trimming: 4 bases; junction bases outside the gene matches: 9.

For the CDR3, the DNA is TGTGCCAGCAGTTCCTCCTCCTACGAGCAGTACTTC. Amino acid sequence: CASSSSSYEQYF. The chain has TRBV28 and TRBJ2-7, with D hard to call. The CDR3 has 12 residues. From germline, CDR1 is MDHEN and CDR2 SYDVKM. Trimming left V 4 bases short and J 0 bases short, with 4 bases between.

The chain's CDR3 is CASSEAGLGETQYF. The CDR3 DNA reads as TGTGCCAGCAGTGAAGCCGGACTAGGAGAGACCCAGTACTTC. This chain uses TRBV2 with TRBJ2-5, with TRBD2 matching 7 bases. The length of the CDR3 is 14 residues. The germline gives CDR1 SNHLY, CDR2 FYNNEI. Losses at the gene ends were 0 bases for V and 4 bases for J; bases not matched to a gene: 2.

V is TRBV7-9 and J is TRBJ2-1; D perhaps matches TRBD2 (6 bases). CDR3 length: 18 amino acids. In germline, CDR1 is SEHNR, CDR2 FQNEAQ (reference sequence). With 2 bases removed from V and 7 bases from J, the gap between germline ends came to 24 bases. As DNA, the CDR3 is TGTGCCAGCAGCTTATGGGTGAGGAGGGACGTTGAAACGAATGAGCAGTTCTTC. Translation: CASSLWVRRDVETNEQFF.

The chain combines TRBV7-2 with TRBJ2-5; 14 positions agree with TRBD2. J gave up 5 bases and V 5 bases, and 4 bases lay outside the gene matches. Germline CDR1 SGHTA, CDR2 FQGNSA. The CDR3 consists of 15 residues. The CDR3 spells CASSQGTSGSETQYF. CDR3 coding DNA: TGTGCCAGCAGCCAAGGGACTAGCGGGAGTGAGACCCAGTACTTC.

This clone was seen a few times. The CDR3 region is CASSLGRLTEAFF. The CDR3 bases are TGCGCCAGCAGCTTGGGGCGGCTCACTGAAGCTTTCTTT. The chain combines TRBV5-1 with TRBJ1-1; unclear D gene. The CDR3 has 13 amino acids. Per germline, CDR1 SGHRS and CDR2 YFSETQ. V lost 0 bases to trimming and J lost 4 bases, with 7 bases between them.

This clone has a single count. The germline gene is not matched at one end of the junction; a read error may be the cause. The rearrangement uses TRBV6-5 and TRBJ2-7; a possible D gene is TRBD1 (5 bases). Germline CDR1 is MNHEY and CDR2 is SVGAGI. The CDR3 covers 11 residues. The DNA of the CDR3 is TGTGCCAGCAGTGGGGCAAGGATTTGGGACTTC. It translates to CASSGARIWDF.

The rearrangement uses TRBV5-1 and TRBJ2-3; unclear D gene. V was trimmed by 0 bases and J by 1 base, leaving 6 bases between them. In germline, CDR1 is SGHRS, CDR2 YFSETQ. The CDR3 totals 14 residues. The CDR3 is CASSLGSRTDTQYF. DNA of the CDR3: TGCGCCAGCAGCTTGGGTAGCCGCACAGATACGCAGTATTTT. The full variable domain, rest sourced from reference TRBV5-1 and TRBJ2-3, is KAGVTQTPRYLIKTRGQQVTLSCSPISGHRSVSWYQQTPGQGLQFLFEYFSETQRNKGNFPGRFSGRQFSNSRSEMNVSTLELGDSALYLCASSLGSRTDTQYFGPGTRLTVL.

This sequence joins TRBV7-9 and TRBJ2-3; no clear D gene. There are 18 residues in the CDR3. Trimming pared 5 bases from V and 0 bases from J, leaving 21 bases between. Germline assignment: CDR1 SEHNR and CDR2 FQNEAQ (reference sequence). The chain's CDR3 is CASSPARSSRASTDTQYF. The CDR3 DNA is TGTGCCAGCAGCCCCGCCAGAAGTAGCAGAGCTAGCACAGATACGCAGTATTTT.